This T cell receptor (beta chain) was sequenced for a study of radiation and T cells in renal cell carcinoma. Across the whole study: Nephrectomy followed 15 Gy stereotactic body radiation by 4 weeks.

Time point noted: baseline pretreatment blood. The treatment was: 15 Gy SBRT to primary tumor, nephrectomy 4 weeks later. After SBRT, blood was collected at 2 and 4 weeks, plus baseline. This renal cell carcinoma was of the clear cell type. Repertoires were generated with immunoSEQ multiplex PCR, while TCRdb's copy carries only in-frame clones and drops some. Among about 49,000 clones listed, about 80% were seen once. General study findings and limits: From baseline, blood top tumor clonotypes peaked at 2 weeks post-radiation.

With respect to this clone: The antigen is unknown.

The CDR3 runs to 17 residues. Per the germline V gene, CDR1 is SGHDT and CDR2 is YYEEEE. V shed 2 bases and J 2 bases; nucleotides not matched to a gene: 7. This sequence was found in a woman between 65 and 79 years old with renal cell carcinoma. Sample: blood, taken from a patient whose treatment included radiotherapy and nephrectomy. The J gene is TRBJ2-3, the V gene TRBV5-6; 11 bases are a match to TRBD2. The CDR3 region has the DNA TGTGCCAGCAGCTTCGGTAGCGGGGGGGCTCTCACAGATACGCAGTATTTT. Protein: CASSFGSGGALTDTQYF.